This TCR beta chain was documented in a study of cytomegalovirus exposure and HLA in healthy donors. Study observations and caveats: Certain indistinguishable V segments, among them TRBV6-2 and TRBV6-3, were excluded.

Every donor was a healthy person donating bone marrow. From germline, CDR1 is ENHRY and CDR2 SYGVKD. The CDR3 totals 15 residues. Germline trimming cut 5 bases from V and 3 bases from J; bases unmatched to any gene: 7. 60 Vbeta and 13 Jbeta primers were used in PCR. In the original workflow: A later analysis tallied 80 million to 100 million unique TCR beta chains, 9.5 million to 14 million of them shared. TCRdb's copy holds only in-frame clones and misses some; the assay was immunoSEQ multiplex PCR. D and trimming were read from the DNA, whereas the V and J calls and clone size are those reported in that table. Altogether 150,000 or so clones are present, roughly 85% being singletons, with the ten largest covering about a tenth. In the case of this clone: What it binds is unknown.

The chain links TRBV10-3 to TRBJ1-3; TRBD1 aligns across 7 bases. Sample: PBMCs. The origin of this receptor is a man aged 18 to 35 in good health and CMV-seropositive. The CDR3 nucleotides read TGTGCCATCAGTACCGCCCGACAGGGTGGAAACACCATATATTTT. The encoded protein is CAISTARQGGNTIYF.